This T cell receptor (beta chain) was sequenced during a study of T cell changes during pregnancy in multiple sclerosis. Profiling relied on immunoSEQ multiplex PCR, and the TCRdb table lists in-frame clones only, not all of them. The data show 95,000 to 100,000 clones, about nine tenths seen once. The V end lost 3 bases, the J end lost 4 bases, and 8 bases lay between the germline ends. The CDR3 has 13 residues. Germline-derived CDR1 and CDR2 are LNHDA and SQIVND (reference sequence). This clone occurred a few times. The sequence was collected from a female donor with multiple sclerosis, enrolled in a pregnancy study. This chain uses TRBV19 with TRBJ2-3; D is unclear. The sample here was peripheral blood, taken in the second trimester of pregnancy. CDR3 coding DNA: TGTGCCAGTAGTATTTCAGTGCCAGATACGCAGTATTTT. Translation gives CASSISVPDTQYF.